The 27 T cell receptor beta chains presented below share a single source sample, sequenced in a study of OX40 agonist ivuxolimab in advanced cancers. Method: immunoSEQ multiplex PCR; TCRdb's copy keeps in-frame clones and lacks some. The profile covers about 89,000 clones, with roughly 90% appearing a single time and approximately 0.26% taken by the ten largest. This material consisted of CD4+ or CD8+ T cells sorted from blood, taken in a trial of the OX40 agonist ivuxolimab. The receptors derive from an adult with an advanced solid tumor such as melanoma, head and neck, liver or kidney cancer.

This clone has more than one count but fewer than ten. J is TRBJ2-7 and V is TRBV7-8; TRBD1 aligns across 9 bases. Germline V gene data show CDR1 as SGHVS and CDR2 as FQNEAQ. This CDR3 spans 19 amino acids. V trimming: 5 bases; J trimming: 2 bases; junction bases outside the gene matches: 19. DNA of the CDR3: TGTGCCAGCAGCCGGGGGCGGGGTCCTGGACAGGGGTCAGCCTACGAGCAGTACTTC. Translation gives CASSRGRGPGQGSAYEQYF.

The V and J genes are TRBV6-5 and TRBJ1-6; 9 nucleotides match TRBD1. CDR1 and CDR2 (germline): MNHEY, SVGAGI. V was clipped by 6 bases and J by 8 bases; unmatched bases: 5. This CDR3 is 14 amino acids long. The chain's CDR3 is CASRGQGSYSPLHF. The CDR3 DNA is TGTGCCAGCAGGGGACAGGGATCATATTCACCCCTCCACTTT.

This sequence joins TRBV5-4 and TRBJ2-1, with 9 bases fitting TRBD1. The CDR3 consists of 15 residues. Per the germline V gene, CDR1 is SGHNT and CDR2 is YYREEE (reference sequence). The J segment lost 7 bases and the V segment lost 4 bases, leaving 9 bases of the junction unmatched. The DNA for the CDR3 is TGTGCCAGCAGCCCGGGACAGGGAGTTAGGAATGAGCAGTTCTTC. Translation gives CASSPGQGVRNEQFF.

This sequence joins TRBV5-6 and TRBJ1-3; tentatively, D is TRBD1 (5 bases). Trimming removed 3 bases from V and 4 bases from J, with 11 bases in between. The CDR3 runs to 14 residues. Germline values: CDR1 SGHDT, CDR2 YYEEEE. The DNA of the CDR3 is TGTGCCAGCAGCTCCGGGACCCTGGGAAACACCATATATTTT. Translation: CASSSGTLGNTIYF.

This chain connects TRBV5-8 to TRBJ2-7, with D perhaps TRBD1 (6 bases). This CDR3 comprises 15 residues. Trimming shortened V by 0 bases and J by 0 bases, and 10 bases separated the two germline ends. Per the germline V gene, CDR1 is SGHTS and CDR2 is YDEGEE. CDR3 loop: CASSLGGRGSYEQYF. CDR3 in DNA: TGTGCCAGCAGCTTGGGGGGCAGGGGCTCCTACGAGCAGTACTTC.

This rearrangement joins TRBV4-3 to TRBJ1-2, with D perhaps matching TRBD1 (6 bases). V was cut by 0 bases and J by 2 bases, with 16 bases left in between. The germline V gene encodes CDR1 LGHNA and CDR2 YSLEER. The CDR3 loop spans 17 amino acids. This CDR3 is CASSQEEGSRGNYGYTF. DNA for the CDR3: TGCGCCAGCAGCCAAGAAGAAGGAAGCAGGGGCAACTATGGCTACACCTTC.

The chain combines TRBV7-2 with TRBJ2-3; no clear D. The CDR3 has 17 residues. Germline loops: CDR1 SGHTA, CDR2 FQGNSA. V lost 1 base, J lost 2 bases, and 16 bases lay in between. CDR3 sequence: CASSLDPYLENTDTQYF. The CDR3, as DNA: TGTGCCAGCAGCTTAGACCCCTACCTGGAAAACACAGATACGCAGTATTTT.

This clone has a single count. The J gene is TRBJ2-7, the V gene TRBV7-2; 9 bases fit TRBD2. Unmatched junction bases numbered 3, after V lost 1 base and J lost 2 bases. The CDR3 is made up of 15 amino acids. Germline V gene sequence: CDR1 SGHTA, CDR2 FQGNSA. The CDR3 nucleotides are TGTGCCAGCAGCTTAGTAGCTAGCGGGGCCTACGAGCAGTACTTC. Translated, it gives CASSLVASGAYEQYF.

The J gene is TRBJ1-6, the V gene TRBV6-1, with TRBD1 as a possible D gene (5 bases). The CDR3 contains 11 residues. The germline V gene has CDR1 MNHNS and CDR2 SASEGT. Between the trimmed V and J ends, which lost 0 bases and 18 bases, there was a span of 9 bases. DNA for the CDR3: TGTGCCAGCAGTGAAGCGGCAGGGAACCACTTT. This codes for CASSEAAGNHF.

J is TRBJ1-5 and V is TRBV4-3, with D possibly matching TRBD1 (5 bases). The CDR3 is 17 amino acids. Germline V gives CDR1 LGHNA, CDR2 YSLEER. Trimming took 0 bases from V and 4 from J, leaving 16 bases between them. As DNA, the CDR3 is TGCGCCAGCAGCCAAGATCTTCACGGGGCGGGGAATCAGCCCCAGCATTTT. Protein: CASSQDLHGAGNQPQHF.

The chain is built from TRBV6-1 and TRBJ2-3; the D is unclear. Germline CDR1 and CDR2: MNHNS and SASEGT. The CDR3 length is 14 residues. The V end was cut by 1 base, the J end by 6 bases, with 11 bases between. The CDR3 loop reads CASSEVRFEDTQYF. CDR3 nucleotides: TGTGCCAGCAGTGAAGTTAGATTTGAGGATACGCAGTATTTT.

The sample holds one count of this clone. This CDR3 is CASSPGQGARPYTF. The CDR3 DNA follows: TGTGCCAGCTCACCCGGACAGGGGGCACGCCCTTACACCTTC. This rearrangement joins TRBV18 to TRBJ1-2, with 11 bases that match TRBD1. Trimming cost V 3 bases and J 11 bases; bases outside gene matches: 8. The CDR3 consists of 14 residues. Germline V lookup: CDR1 KGHSH, CDR2 LQKENI.

The chain couples TRBV5-4 to TRBJ2-1; weak D call: TRBD2 (5 bases). V lost 3 bases and J 3 bases, leaving 13 bases between the germline ends. The CDR3 contains 15 residues. From germline, CDR1 is SGHNT and CDR2 YYREEE (reference sequence). CDR3 sequence: CASSSVTGLYNEQFF. In nucleotides, the CDR3 is TGTGCCAGCAGCTCAGTCACTGGACTCTACAATGAGCAGTTCTTC.

DNA for the CDR3: TGTGCCAGTAGTCCTCGGGACAGGCACGAGTCTACACCCCCTAACTATGGCTACACCTTC. This encodes CASSPRDRHESTPPNYGYTF. The chain is built from TRBV19 and TRBJ1-2, with 8 positions matching TRBD1. There are 20 residues in the CDR3. Germline assignment: CDR1 LNHDA and CDR2 SQIVND (reference sequence). The V segment lost 5 bases and the J segment 0 bases; nucleotides outside the gene matches: 20.

The rearrangement uses TRBV15 and TRBJ2-7; 11 nucleotides agree with TRBD1. CDR1 is LNHNV, CDR2 YYDKDF, per germline (reference sequence). The CDR3 spans 13 residues. J gave up 7 bases and V 3 bases, and 2 bases lay outside the gene matches. For the CDR3, the DNA is TGTGCCACCAGCAGCGGGACAGGGGGTGAGCAGTACTTC. Residues: CATSSGTGGEQYF.

V gene TRBV5-1 combines with J gene TRBJ1-4, with 7 nucleotides matching TRBD1. J gave up 8 bases and V 0 bases, and 4 bases lay outside the gene matches. The V gene's germline CDR1 is SGHRS and CDR2 YFSETQ. The CDR3 totals 14 residues. The DNA of the CDR3 is TGCGCCAGCAGCTTGGGGGACAGAGGGGAAAAACTGTTTTTT. Its translation: CASSLGDRGEKLFF.

This clone was seen a handful of times. The chain is built from TRBV5-6 and TRBJ2-5, with D tentatively TRBD1 (5 bases). The CDR3 spans 15 residues. From germline, CDR1 is SGHDT and CDR2 YYEEEE. V shed 4 bases and J shed 3 bases, with 16 bases lying between them. Here the CDR3 reads CASSTWWGREETQYF. The CDR3 DNA follows: TGTGCCAGCAGCACGTGGTGGGGCAGGGAAGAGACCCAGTACTTC.

This clone was observed a single time. This sequence joins TRBV11-2 and TRBJ2-6; D is uncertain. CDR1 and CDR2 from the germline V gene are SGHAT and FQNNGV. The CDR3 runs to 13 residues. Trimming took 2 bases from V and 1 from J, leaving 0 bases between them. This CDR3 reads CASSLSGANVLTF. The DNA for the CDR3 is TGTGCCAGCAGCTTATCTGGGGCCAACGTCCTGACTTTC.

Details on this clone: This specimen includes other DNA sequences encoding the same CDR3. The chain uses TRBV19 and TRBJ2-6; D ambiguous. Germline values: CDR1 LNHDA, CDR2 SQIVND (reference sequence). This CDR3 contains 14 residues. The V and J ends lost 2 bases and 2 bases respectively, with 4 bases between them. The CDR3 nucleotides read TGTGCCAGTAGTATAATACCTGGGGCCAACGTCCTGACTTTC. Translating it yields CASSIIPGANVLTF.

This chain links TRBV11-2 with TRBJ1-5, with a possible D match to TRBD1 (5 bases). Trimming cost V 1 base and J 0 bases, with 10 bases left between them. Germline V gene lookup returns CDR1 SGHAT and CDR2 FQNNGV. The CDR3 length is 16 residues. CDR3 sequence: CASSLAPGLSNQPQHF. CDR3 DNA sequence: TGTGCCAGCAGCTTAGCCCCGGGACTTAGCAATCAGCCCCAGCATTTT.

This clone was counted a single time. This chain uses TRBV11-2 with TRBJ1-1; D remains unclear. The CDR3 is 15 residues long. The germline CDR1 and CDR2 sequences are SGHAT and FQNNGV. The V end lost 0 bases, the J end lost 0 bases, and 8 bases lay between the germline ends. CDR3 in amino acids: CASSLDISLNTEAFF. DNA of the CDR3: TGTGCCAGCAGCTTAGATATATCCCTGAACACTGAAGCTTTCTTT.

This chain connects TRBV5-1 to TRBJ1-5; D is unresolved. CDR1 is SGHRS and CDR2 is YFSETQ in the germline V gene. This CDR3 region has 18 residues. The germline V and J ends were trimmed by 7 bases and 3 bases, with 26 bases remaining between them. The CDR3 reads CASPPTRREIPINQPQHF. Here the CDR3 DNA reads TGCGCCAGCCCACCTACCCGGAGAGAGATCCCCATCAATCAGCCCCAGCATTTT.

With regard to this clone: The sample contains more than one DNA sequence encoding this CDR3. V gene TRBV7-9 combines with J gene TRBJ2-2; no clear D gene. The CDR3 spans 18 residues. V lost 1 base, J lost 2 bases, and 17 bases lay in between. Germline CDR1 reads SEHNR; CDR2 reads FQNEAQ (reference sequence). CDR3: CASSLGGTSLTNTGELFF. The CDR3 region has the DNA TGTGCCAGCAGCTTAGGCGGCACGTCTTTAACAAACACCGGGGAGCTGTTTTTT.

V usage is TRBV6-1 and J usage is TRBJ2-4; D is unclear. V lost 1 base, J lost 0 bases, and 7 bases lay in between. CDR1 is MNHNS, CDR2 SASEGT, per germline. The CDR3 extends over 15 amino acids. The CDR3 sequence is CASSEDILAKNIQYF. The CDR3 region has the DNA TGTGCCAGCAGTGAAGACATCTTAGCCAAAAACATTCAGTACTTC.

The CDR3 reads CASSPSGGGNQPQHF. In DNA form, the CDR3 reads TGTGCCAGCAGTCCCTCTGGGGGCGGCAATCAGCCCCAGCATTTT. This sequence joins TRBV2 and TRBJ1-5; D is perhaps TRBD1 (6 bases). The germline V gene has CDR1 SNHLY and CDR2 FYNNEI. This CDR3 has 15 residues. V lost 5 bases to trimming and J lost 2 bases, with 13 bases between them.

The chain has TRBV10-1 and TRBJ2-5, with TRBD1 as a possible D gene (6 bases). The CDR3 runs 14 residues. Trimming removed 8 bases from V and 6 bases from J, with 19 bases in between. From germline, CDR1 is WNHNN and CDR2 SYGVQD (reference sequence). Written as DNA, the CDR3 is TGCGCCAGCCACCTGGACAGTCTTCAGCAGACCCAGTACTTC. It codes for CASHLDSLQQTQYF.

This clone was counted a single time. This chain connects TRBV6-4 to TRBJ2-1; 14 bases fit TRBD2. Germline V gene sequence: CDR1 MRHNA, CDR2 SNTAGT. The V and J ends lost 6 bases and 1 base, in that order; junction bases with no gene match: 8. This CDR3 has 18 residues. DNA for the CDR3: TGTGCCAGCAGCGAGACTAGCGGGGGGGCCGGTTCCTACAATGAGCAGTTCTTC. Protein sequence: CASSETSGGAGSYNEQFF.